This T cell receptor beta chain was captured by sequencing in a study of somatic mutations in cytotoxic T cells in rheumatoid arthritis. Germline CDR1 LNHDA, CDR2 SQIVND (reference sequence). The CDR3 totals 13 residues. Trimming pared 4 bases from V and 4 bases from J, leaving 10 bases between. Here immunoSEQ multiplex PCR was the method, and the copy in TCRdb shows in-frame clones only, minus some. The profile shows about 18,000 clones, 65% to 80% of them singletons. Findings of the study overall: Rheumatoid arthritis patients were compared with age-matched healthy controls, and their CD8+ T-cell clonality did not differ significantly.

This clone was detected only a few times. Its antigen is undetermined. The chain is built from TRBV19 and TRBJ1-1, with D unclear. The TCR was taken from an adult with rheumatoid arthritis. Specimen: CD8+ T cells sorted from blood. CDR3 sequence (DNA): TGTGCCAGTAGTACTTATATGACCACTGAAGCTTTCTTT. Protein product: CASSTYMTTEAFF.